The clone carrying this TCR beta chain has just a few counts. These data come from a study of patients and donors after allogeneic stem cell transplantation. Using its own MiXCR run on the RT-PCR reads, TCRdb lists one record per CDR3 protein. Found here are 920,000 or so distinct CDR3 sequences, roughly 18% of them singletons; the top ten hold under 6.5%. The V gene's germline CDR1 is LGHNA and CDR2 YSLEER. There are 16 residues in the CDR3. Trimming cost V 2 bases and J 4 bases; bases outside gene matches: 3. The chain has TRBV4-3 and TRBJ2-3, with 13 bases identical to TRBD2. This sequence originates from a human donor who was either an allogeneic HSCT recipient or a stem cell or donor lymphocyte infusion donor (not recorded which). It is not recorded whose cells these are; they may come from a transplant donor. Sequenced sample: blood, either unsorted or a sorted T cell fraction (not recorded which). CDR3 region: CASSQSTSGGADTQYF. The CDR3 DNA reads TGCGCCAGCAGCCAAAGTACTAGCGGGGGGGCAGATACGCAGTATTTT.